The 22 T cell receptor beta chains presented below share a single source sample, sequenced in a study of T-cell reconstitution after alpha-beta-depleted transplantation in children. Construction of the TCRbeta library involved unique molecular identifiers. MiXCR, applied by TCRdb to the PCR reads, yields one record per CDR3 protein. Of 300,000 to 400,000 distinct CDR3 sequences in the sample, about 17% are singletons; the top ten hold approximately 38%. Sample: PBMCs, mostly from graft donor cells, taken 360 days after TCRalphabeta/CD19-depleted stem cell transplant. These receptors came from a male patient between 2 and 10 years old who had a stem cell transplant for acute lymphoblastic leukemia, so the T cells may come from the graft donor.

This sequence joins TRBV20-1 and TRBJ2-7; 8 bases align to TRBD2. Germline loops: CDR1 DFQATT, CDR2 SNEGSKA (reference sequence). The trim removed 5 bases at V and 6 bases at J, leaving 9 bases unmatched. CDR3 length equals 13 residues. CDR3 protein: CSAGGLAGREQYF. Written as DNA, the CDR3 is TGCAGTGCTGGTGGGCTAGCGGGTCGCGAGCAGTACTTC.

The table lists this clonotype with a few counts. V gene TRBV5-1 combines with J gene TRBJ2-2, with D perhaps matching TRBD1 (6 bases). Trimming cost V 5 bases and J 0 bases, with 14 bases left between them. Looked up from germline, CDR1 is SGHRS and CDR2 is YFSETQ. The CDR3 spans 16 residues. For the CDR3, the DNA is TGCGCCAGCAGTCCGGAGCAGGGGCCGAACACCGGGGAGCTGTTTTTT. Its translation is CASSPEQGPNTGELFF.

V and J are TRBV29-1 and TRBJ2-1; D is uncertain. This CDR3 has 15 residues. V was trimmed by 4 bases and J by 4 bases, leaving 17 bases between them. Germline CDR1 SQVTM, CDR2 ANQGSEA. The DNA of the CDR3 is TGCAGCGTTGGTGTCCCCAAAAGCCCTTACAATGAGCAGTTCTTC. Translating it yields CSVGVPKSPYNEQFF.

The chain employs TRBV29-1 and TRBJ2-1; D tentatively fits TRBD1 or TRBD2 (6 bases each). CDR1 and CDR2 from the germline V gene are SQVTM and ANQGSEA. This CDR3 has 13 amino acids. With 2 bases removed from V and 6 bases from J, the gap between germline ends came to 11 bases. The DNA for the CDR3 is TGCAGCGTTGAAAAGGGGGGAGTCAATGAGCAGTTCTTC. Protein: CSVEKGGVNEQFF.

In DNA, the CDR3 is TGCGCCAGCAGCGATACGGGTGGCTACGAGCAGTACTTC. Its protein is CASSDTGGYEQYF. The genes are TRBV5-1 and TRBJ2-7; D gene uncertain. This CDR3 has 13 amino acids. Germline CDR1 and CDR2: SGHRS and YFSETQ. Trimming removed 4 bases from V and 3 bases from J, with 11 bases in between.

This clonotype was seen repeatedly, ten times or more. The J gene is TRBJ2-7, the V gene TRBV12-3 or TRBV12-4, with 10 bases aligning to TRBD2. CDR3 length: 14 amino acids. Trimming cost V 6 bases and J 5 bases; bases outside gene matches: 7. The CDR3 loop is CASSFSGRNHEQYF. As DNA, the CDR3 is TGTGCCAGCAGCTTTAGCGGGAGGAATCACGAGCAGTACTTC.

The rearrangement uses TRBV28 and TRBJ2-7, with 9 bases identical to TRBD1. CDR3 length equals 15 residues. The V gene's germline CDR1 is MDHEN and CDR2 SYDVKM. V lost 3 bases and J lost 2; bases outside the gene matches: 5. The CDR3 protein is CASSFWDRVTYEQYF. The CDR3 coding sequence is TGTGCCAGCAGTTTCTGGGACAGGGTTACCTACGAGCAGTACTTC.

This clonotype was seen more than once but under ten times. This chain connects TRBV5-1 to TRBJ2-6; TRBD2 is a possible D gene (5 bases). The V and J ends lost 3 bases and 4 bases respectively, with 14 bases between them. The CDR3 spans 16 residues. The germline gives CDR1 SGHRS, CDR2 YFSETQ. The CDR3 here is CASSSEGPAGANVLTF. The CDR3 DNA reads TGCGCCAGCAGCTCCGAGGGCCCGGCAGGGGCCAACGTCCTGACTTTC.

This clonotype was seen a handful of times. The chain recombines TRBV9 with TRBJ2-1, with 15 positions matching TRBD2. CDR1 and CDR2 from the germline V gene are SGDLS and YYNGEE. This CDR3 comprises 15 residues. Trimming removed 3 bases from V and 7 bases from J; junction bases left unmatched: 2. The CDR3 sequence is CASSAGTSGGNEQFF. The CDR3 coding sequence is TGTGCCAGCAGCGCTGGGACTAGCGGGGGGAATGAGCAGTTCTTC.

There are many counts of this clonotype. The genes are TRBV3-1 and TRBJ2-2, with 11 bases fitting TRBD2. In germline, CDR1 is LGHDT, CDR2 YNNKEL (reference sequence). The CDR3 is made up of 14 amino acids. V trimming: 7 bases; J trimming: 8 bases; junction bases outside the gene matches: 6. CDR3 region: CASTGTSGRGELFF. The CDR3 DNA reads TGTGCCAGCACCGGAACTAGCGGGAGAGGGGAGCTGTTTTTT. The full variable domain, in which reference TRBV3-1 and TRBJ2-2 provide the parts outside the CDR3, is DTAVSQTPKYLVTQMGNDKSIKCEQNLGHDTMYWYKQDSKKFLKIMFSYNNKELIINETVPNRFSPKSPDKAHLNLHINSLELGDSAVYFCASTGTSGRGELFFGEGSRLTVL.

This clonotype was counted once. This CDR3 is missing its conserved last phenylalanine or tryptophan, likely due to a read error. CDR3 amino acids: CASSQTRNYEQYL. CDR3 DNA: TGTGCCAGCAGTCAGACTAGAAACTACGAGCAGTACCTC. This chain links TRBV11-2 with TRBJ2-7, with D tentatively TRBD2 (6 bases). This CDR3 has 13 amino acids. The V gene's germline CDR1 is SGHAT and CDR2 FQNNGV. The V end lost 6 bases, the J end lost 3 bases, and 12 bases lay between the germline ends.

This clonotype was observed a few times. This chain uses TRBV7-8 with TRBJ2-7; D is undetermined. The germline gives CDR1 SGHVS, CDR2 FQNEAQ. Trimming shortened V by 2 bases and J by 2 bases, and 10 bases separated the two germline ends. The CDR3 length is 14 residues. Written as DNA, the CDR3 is TGTGCCAGCAGCTTAAGGCCCCGTACCTACGAGCAGTACTTC. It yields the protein CASSLRPRTYEQYF.

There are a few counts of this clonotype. CDR3 bases: TGTGCCATCAGTGGGTCCTGGGGGGATCAGCCCCAGCATTTT. Amino acids: CAISGSWGDQPQHF. The chain combines TRBV10-3 with TRBJ1-5, with D perhaps TRBD1 (5 bases). The CDR3 has 14 amino acids. The germline V gene has CDR1 ENHRY and CDR2 SYGVKD. The V end was cut by 4 bases, the J end by 5 bases, with 12 bases between.

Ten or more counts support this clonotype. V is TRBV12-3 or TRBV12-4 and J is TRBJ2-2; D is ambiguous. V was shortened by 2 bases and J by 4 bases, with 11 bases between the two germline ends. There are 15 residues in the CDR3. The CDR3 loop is CASSLWQFGTGELFF. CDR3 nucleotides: TGTGCCAGCAGTTTATGGCAATTCGGCACCGGGGAGCTGTTTTTT.

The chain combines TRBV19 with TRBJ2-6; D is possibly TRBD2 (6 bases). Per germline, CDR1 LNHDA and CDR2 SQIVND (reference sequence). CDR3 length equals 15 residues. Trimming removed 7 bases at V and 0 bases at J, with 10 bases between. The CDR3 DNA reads TGTGCCAGTAAGCGGGCAGGCTCTGGGGCCAACGTCCTGACTTTC. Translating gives CASKRAGSGANVLTF.

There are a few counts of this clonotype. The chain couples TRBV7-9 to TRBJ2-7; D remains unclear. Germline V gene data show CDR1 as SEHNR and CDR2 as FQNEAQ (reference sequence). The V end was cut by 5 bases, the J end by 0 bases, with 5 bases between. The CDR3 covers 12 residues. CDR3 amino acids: CASSPHSYEQYF. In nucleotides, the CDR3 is TGTGCCAGCAGCCCGCACTCCTACGAGCAGTACTTC.

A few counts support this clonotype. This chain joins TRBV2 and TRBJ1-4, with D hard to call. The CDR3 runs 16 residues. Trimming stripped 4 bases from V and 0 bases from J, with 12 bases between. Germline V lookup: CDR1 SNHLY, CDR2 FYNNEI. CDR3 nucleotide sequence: TGTGCCAGCAGTGGAAGCCTTTCCTCAACTAATGAAAAACTGTTTTTT. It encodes CASSGSLSSTNEKLFF.

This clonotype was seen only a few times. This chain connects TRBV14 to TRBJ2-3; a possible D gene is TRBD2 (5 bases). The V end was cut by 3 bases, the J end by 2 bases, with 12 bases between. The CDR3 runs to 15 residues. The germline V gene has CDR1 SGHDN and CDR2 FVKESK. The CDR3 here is CASSHPPLDTDTQYF. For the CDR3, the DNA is TGTGCCAGCAGCCATCCCCCACTAGACACAGATACGCAGTATTTT.

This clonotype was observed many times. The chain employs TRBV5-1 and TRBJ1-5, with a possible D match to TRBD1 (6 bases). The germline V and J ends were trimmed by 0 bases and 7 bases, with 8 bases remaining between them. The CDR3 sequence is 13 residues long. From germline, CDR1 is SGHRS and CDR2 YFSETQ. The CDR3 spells CASSLVGGQPQHF. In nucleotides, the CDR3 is TGCGCCAGCAGCTTGGTAGGGGGGCAGCCCCAGCATTTT.

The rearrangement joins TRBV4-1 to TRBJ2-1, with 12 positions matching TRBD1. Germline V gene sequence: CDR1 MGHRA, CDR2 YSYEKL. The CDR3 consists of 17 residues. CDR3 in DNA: TGCGTCGCACGGGACAGGGGGCTCGTTTTCCCCTACAATGAGCAGTTCTTC. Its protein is CVARDRGLVFPYNEQFF.

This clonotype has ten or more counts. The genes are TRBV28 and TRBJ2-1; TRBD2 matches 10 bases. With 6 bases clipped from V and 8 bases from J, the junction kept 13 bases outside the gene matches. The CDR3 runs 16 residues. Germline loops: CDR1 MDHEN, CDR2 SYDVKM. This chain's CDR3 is CASSMDLAGVSHEQFF. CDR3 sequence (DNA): TGTGCCAGCAGCATGGACCTAGCGGGAGTGTCCCATGAGCAGTTCTTC.

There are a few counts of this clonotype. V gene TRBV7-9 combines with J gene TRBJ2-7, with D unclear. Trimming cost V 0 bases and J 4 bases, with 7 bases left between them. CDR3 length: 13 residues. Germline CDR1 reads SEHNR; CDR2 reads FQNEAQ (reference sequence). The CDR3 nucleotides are TGTGCCAGCAGCTTAGCTGACTTATACGAGCAGTACTTC. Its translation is CASSLADLYEQYF.